Included here is one T cell receptor beta chain sequence, with context. Germline values: CDR1 SGHAT, CDR2 FQDESV (reference sequence). The CDR3 spans 12 residues. V shed 3 bases and J shed 7 bases, with 10 bases lying between them. The repertoire was sequenced with immunoSEQ multiplex PCR; TCRdb's copy has only in-frame clones and lacks some. The sample records about 41,000 clones, around 92% being singletons. This sample was taken from a study of OX40 agonist ivuxolimab in advanced cancers. The clonotype comes from an adult with an advanced solid tumor such as melanoma, head and neck, liver or kidney cancer. The chain couples TRBV11-1 to TRBJ2-7; no firm D call. The source was CD4+ or CD8+ T cells sorted from blood, collected in a trial of the OX40 agonist ivuxolimab. In DNA, the CDR3 is TGTGCCAGCAGCTTCGGCGAGTCGGAGCAGTACTTC. The encoded protein is CASSFGESEQYF.